The 18 T cell receptor beta chains below come from one sample, sequenced in a study of T-cell reconstitution after alpha-beta-depleted transplantation in children. Overall study results and limits: At the one-year point after transplant, T-cell counts and TCRbeta diversity were found to come mostly from T cells that had been newly produced.

Preparing the TCRbeta library involved the use of unique molecular identifiers. MiXCR, run by TCRdb on the PCR reads, gives a single entry per CDR3 protein. This table has 250,000 to 300,000 distinct CDR3 sequences, nearly 8% appearing once. The antigens of these receptors remain unknown. Material: peripheral blood, obtained 360 days after TCRalphabeta/CD19-depleted stem cell transplant. These receptors were collected from a female patient aged 2-15 years who had a stem cell transplant for Fanconi anemia, so the T cells may come from the graft donor.

The chain combines TRBV6-1 with TRBJ2-7; 7 bases match TRBD2. This CDR3 contains 13 residues. The germline CDR1 and CDR2 sequences are MNHNS and SASEGT. Trimming at V came to 3 bases and at J to 3 bases, leaving 2 bases not matched to a gene. CDR3 loop: CASSDERDYEQYV. As DNA, the CDR3 is TGTGCCAGCAGTGATGAGCGGGACTACGAGCAGTACGTC.

In its sample, this clonotype was seen many times. One junction end disagrees with the germline gene, perhaps due to a read error. The V call is TRBV25-1, the J call TRBJ2-2; tentatively, D is TRBD2 (5 bases). Germline CDR1 reads MGHDK; CDR2 reads SYGVNS. The CDR3 contains 17 residues. The CDR3 DNA follows: TGTACCAGCAGTGAAACTCTAGCCCTTGTTCCCGCCGGGGAGCTGTTTTTT. It yields the protein CTSSETLALVPAGELFF.

This clonotype was found many times. The V and J genes are TRBV18 and TRBJ2-1, with TRBD2 matching 8 bases. The length of the CDR3 is 17 residues. The junction had 9 bases not matched to a gene; V was cut back by 0 bases and J by 5 bases. CDR1 is KGHSH, CDR2 LQKENI, per germline. In DNA, the CDR3 is TGTGCCAGCTCACCACCATTGTCCCTAGCGGGTCACAATGAGCAGTTCTTC. This sequence encodes CASSPPLSLAGHNEQFF. The entire variable domain, with the rest obtained from reference TRBV18 and TRBJ2-1, is as follows: NAGVMQNPRHLVRRRGQEARLRCSPMKGHSHVYWYRQLPEEGLKFMVYLQKENIIDESGMPKERFSAEFPKEGPSILRIQQVVRGDSAAYFCASSPPLSLAGHNEQFFGPGTRLTVL.

In this sample, this clonotype turned up many times. This sequence joins TRBV29-1 and TRBJ1-1; 11 bases line up with TRBD1. CDR3 length equals 15 residues. The germline V gene encodes CDR1 SQVTM and CDR2 ANQGSEA. J gave up 6 bases and V 7 bases, and 13 bases lay outside the gene matches. CDR3 region: CSAGTGGLQTAEAFF. DNA of the CDR3: TGCAGCGCCGGGACAGGGGGACTTCAAACCGCTGAAGCTTTCTTT.

This clonotype was recorded many times. The chain is built from TRBV5-1 and TRBJ2-5, with no clear D. V lost 1 base and J lost 4, with 8 bases in between. The germline V gene encodes CDR1 SGHRS and CDR2 YFSETQ. The CDR3 has 13 amino acids. CDR3 sequence: CASSLTPVETQYF. The CDR3, as DNA: TGCGCCAGCAGCTTGACCCCAGTAGAGACCCAGTACTTC.

This clonotype was counted many times. The rearrangement links TRBV20-1 to TRBJ1-5; D perhaps matches TRBD1 (6 bases). Trimming stripped 3 bases from V and 3 bases from J, with 18 bases between. Per germline, CDR1 DFQATT and CDR2 SNEGSKA (reference sequence). The CDR3 has 16 amino acids. DNA of the CDR3: TGCAGTGCTAGTGAGTCGGGGGCTCGCTACAATCAGCCCCAGCATTTT. It translates to CSASESGARYNQPQHF.

This clonotype was observed many times. This chain uses TRBV4-2 with TRBJ1-2; the D gene is possibly TRBD1 (5 bases). Per germline, CDR1 LGHNA and CDR2 YNFKEQ. V dropped 0 bases and J dropped 4 bases, with 6 bases sitting between them. This CDR3 has 13 amino acids. The CDR3 loop reads CASSQDRGYGYTF. DNA of the CDR3: TGTGCCAGCAGCCAAGATAGGGGCTATGGCTACACCTTC.

This clonotype appeared many times. This sequence joins TRBV6-1 and TRBJ1-5; 7 bases fit TRBD1. With 4 bases clipped from V and 3 bases from J, the junction kept 6 bases outside the gene matches. CDR3 size: 15 residues. CDR1 and CDR2 (germline): MNHNS, SASEGT. The CDR3: CASSGGQGDNQPQHF. CDR3 sequence (DNA): TGTGCCAGCAGTGGGGGGCAGGGGGACAATCAGCCCCAGCATTTT.

This clonotype was observed at least ten times. The rearrangement joins TRBV6-1 to TRBJ2-4; TRBD1 might be the D (6 bases). In germline, CDR1 is MNHNS, CDR2 SASEGT. This CDR3 is 14 amino acids long. Trimming cost V 6 bases and J 5 bases, with 14 bases left between them. The CDR3 DNA follows: TGTGCCAGCAGCCTCGGGACATATCAAAACATTCAGTACTTC. Translating it yields CASSLGTYQNIQYF.

V usage is TRBV6-5 and J usage is TRBJ1-6, with D maybe TRBD1 (5 bases). The CDR3 sequence is 14 residues long. Germline V gene lookup returns CDR1 MNHEY and CDR2 SVGAGI. V lost 2 bases and J 4 bases, leaving 6 bases between the germline ends. Written as DNA, the CDR3 is TGTGCCAGCAGTTACGGGGGGTATAATTCACCCCTCCACTTT. Translating it yields CASSYGGYNSPLHF.

The rearrangement links TRBV5-5 to TRBJ1-2, with a weak D call TRBD1 (5 bases). Trimming pared 0 bases from V and 9 bases from J, leaving 18 bases between. The CDR3 consists of 15 residues. Germline CDR1 SGHKS, CDR2 YYEKEE (reference sequence). CDR3 nucleotides: TGTGCCAGCAGCTTGGGACCACGCTTGGGGGTTAGCTACACCTTC. Its protein product is CASSLGPRLGVSYTF.

There are many counts of this clonotype. V is TRBV4-3 and J is TRBJ2-1, with D possibly being TRBD1 (6 bases). Germline V gene sequence: CDR1 LGHNA, CDR2 YSLEER. The CDR3 has 16 residues. V was clipped by 3 bases and J by 1 base, with 13 bases between them. CDR3 sequence: CASSQDLTGSYNEQFF. CDR3 in DNA: TGCGCCAGCAGCCAGGACCTCACAGGGTCCTACAATGAGCAGTTCTTC.

This clonotype was seen many times. The rearrangement uses TRBV10-3 and TRBJ1-1, with TRBD1 identical over 10 bases. The V segment lost 7 bases and the J segment 4 bases; nucleotides outside the gene matches: 9. In germline, CDR1 is ENHRY, CDR2 SYGVKD. The length of the CDR3 is 15 residues. CDR3 DNA: TGTGCCATCACCCAGGGACAGGGGATGGGCACTGAAGCTTTCTTT. It is translated as CAITQGQGMGTEAFF.

The table lists this clonotype with many counts. This chain uses TRBV12-5 with TRBJ2-7, with TRBD1 identical over 9 bases. Germline V gene lookup returns CDR1 LGHNT and CDR2 FRNRAP. Trimming took 6 bases from V and 2 from J; bases not matched to a gene: 8. The CDR3 contains 15 residues. The CDR3 sequence is CASGYDRGKAYEQYF. DNA for the CDR3: TGTGCTAGTGGGTACGACAGGGGGAAAGCCTACGAGCAGTACTTC.

This clonotype was seen at least ten times. This chain uses TRBV15 with TRBJ2-1, with D uncertain. The CDR3 is made up of 16 amino acids. Germline values: CDR1 LNHNV, CDR2 YYDKDF (reference sequence). V lost 1 base, J lost 0 bases, and 10 bases lay in between. CDR3 sequence: CATSRGLSSSYNEQFF. Here the CDR3 DNA reads TGTGCCACCAGCAGAGGACTCTCCAGCTCCTACAATGAGCAGTTCTTC.

This clonotype appeared many times. This chain uses TRBV6-5 with TRBJ2-5; the D is unclear. Germline V gene data show CDR1 as MNHEY and CDR2 as SVGAGI. The ends were cut back, 0 bases at V and 4 bases at J, with 9 bases in the middle. The CDR3 is made up of 14 amino acids. The CDR3 is CASSYSSYGETQYF. CDR3 DNA: TGTGCCAGCAGTTACTCTTCCTACGGAGAGACCCAGTACTTC.

The chain couples TRBV18 to TRBJ2-1; no definite D call. V lost 6 bases and J 5 bases, leaving 17 bases between the germline ends. This CDR3 comprises 15 residues. Looked up from germline, CDR1 is KGHSH and CDR2 is LQKENI. Written as DNA, the CDR3 is TGTGCCAGCTCGCACGACGGATGGATTAACAATGAGCAGTTCTTC. Its translation: CASSHDGWINNEQFF.

At least ten counts were recorded for this clonotype. The gene calls are TRBV7-9 and TRBJ1-4; D gene uncertain. This CDR3 is 14 amino acids long. Germline-derived CDR1 and CDR2 are SEHNR and FQNEAQ (reference sequence). Trimming left V 6 bases short and J 0 bases short, with 8 bases between. The CDR3 is CASSNTATNEKLFF. CDR3 nucleotides: TGTGCCAGCAGTAACACAGCAACTAATGAAAAACTGTTTTTT.